This TCR beta chain was found in a study of blood T cell repertoires in COVID-19. The wider study: Acute and convalescent COVID-19 samples came from the United States, Italy and Spain. Sources were T cells, B-cell-depleted T cells, or PBMCs; the material itself was cDNA or gDNA.

As processed by the authors: Amplified reference gene primers provided the basis for estimating nucleated cell counts. Sequencing was performed with immunoSEQ multiplex PCR; in TCRdb, only in-frame clones are kept and a portion is missing. For V, J and clone size, that table is used; D and trimming come from the DNA. The table lists 100,000 or so clones, approximately 76% of them singletons. The V end was cut by 2 bases, the J end by 3 bases, with 8 bases between. Germline lookup yields CDR1 KGHSH and CDR2 LQKENI. This CDR3 is 13 amino acids long. The receptor was isolated from a woman aged 70-85 years with acute or convalescent COVID-19. What was sequenced was peripheral blood. The gene calls are TRBV18 and TRBJ2-7; weak D call: TRBD1 (5 bases). The DNA of the CDR3 is TGTGCCAGCTCACCAGGCAGGGACTACGAGCAGTACTTC. Protein sequence: CASSPGRDYEQYF.